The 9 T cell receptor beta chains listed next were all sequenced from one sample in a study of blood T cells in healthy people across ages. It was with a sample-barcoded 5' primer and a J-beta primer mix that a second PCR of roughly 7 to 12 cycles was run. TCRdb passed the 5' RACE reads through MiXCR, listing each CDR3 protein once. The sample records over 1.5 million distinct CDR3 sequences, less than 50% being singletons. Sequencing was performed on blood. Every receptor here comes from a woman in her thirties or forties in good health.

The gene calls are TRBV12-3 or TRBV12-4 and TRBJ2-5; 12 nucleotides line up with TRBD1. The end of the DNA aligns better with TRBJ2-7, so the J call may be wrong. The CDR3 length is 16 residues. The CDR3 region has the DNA TGTGCCAGCAGTTTAGTTGTGGGACAGGGGGCGTCCGAGCAGTACTTC. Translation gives CASSLVVGQGASEQYF.

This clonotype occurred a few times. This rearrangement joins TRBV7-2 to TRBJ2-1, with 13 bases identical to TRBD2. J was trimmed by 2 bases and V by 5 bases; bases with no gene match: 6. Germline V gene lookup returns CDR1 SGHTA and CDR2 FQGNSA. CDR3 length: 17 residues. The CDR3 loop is CASSSRTSGGPYNEQFF. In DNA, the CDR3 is TGTGCCAGCAGCAGCAGGACTAGCGGGGGTCCCTACAATGAGCAGTTCTTC.

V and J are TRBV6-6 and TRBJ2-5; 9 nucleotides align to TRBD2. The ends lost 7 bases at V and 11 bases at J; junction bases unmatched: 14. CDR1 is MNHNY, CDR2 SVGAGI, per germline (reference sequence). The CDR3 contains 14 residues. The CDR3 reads CASTLAGLENEQYF. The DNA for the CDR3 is TGTGCCAGCACCCTAGCGGGGCTAGAGAATGAGCAGTACTTC.

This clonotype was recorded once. This CDR3 is CASSVTSGHNEQFF. CDR3 DNA: TGCGCCAGCAGCGTGACTAGCGGCCACAATGAGCAGTTCTTC. The chain uses TRBV5-1 and TRBJ2-1; 9 nucleotides match TRBD2. The length of the CDR3 is 14 residues. The V and J ends lost 4 bases and 5 bases, in that order; junction bases with no gene match: 4. CDR1 and CDR2 from the germline V gene are SGHRS and YFSETQ.

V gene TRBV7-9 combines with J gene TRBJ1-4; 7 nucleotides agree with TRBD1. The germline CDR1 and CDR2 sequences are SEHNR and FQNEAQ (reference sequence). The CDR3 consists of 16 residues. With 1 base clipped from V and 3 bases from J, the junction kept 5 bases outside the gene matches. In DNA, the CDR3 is TGTGCCAGCAGCTTAGGGAGACAGGGTGCTAATGAAAAACTGTTTTTT. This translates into CASSLGRQGANEKLFF.

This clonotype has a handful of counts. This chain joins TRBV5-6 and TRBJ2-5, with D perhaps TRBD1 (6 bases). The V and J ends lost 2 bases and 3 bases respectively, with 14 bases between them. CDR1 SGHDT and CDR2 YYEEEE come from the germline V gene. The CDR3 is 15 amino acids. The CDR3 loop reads CASSLSTGIEETQYF. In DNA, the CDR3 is TGTGCCAGCAGCTTATCGACAGGAATCGAAGAGACCCAGTACTTC.

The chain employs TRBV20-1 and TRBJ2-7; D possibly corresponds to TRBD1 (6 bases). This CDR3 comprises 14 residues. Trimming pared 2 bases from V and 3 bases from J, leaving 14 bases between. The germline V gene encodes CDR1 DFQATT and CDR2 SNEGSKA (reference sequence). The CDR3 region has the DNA TGCAGTGCTAGATTGACAGGAGCGAACTACGAGCAGTACTTC. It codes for CSARLTGANYEQYF.

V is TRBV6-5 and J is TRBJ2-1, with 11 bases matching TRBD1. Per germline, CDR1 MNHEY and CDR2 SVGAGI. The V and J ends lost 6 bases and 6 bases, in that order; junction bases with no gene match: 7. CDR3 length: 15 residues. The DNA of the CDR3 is TGTGCCAGCAGCAGGACAGGGGGCTCTAGCAATGAGCAGTTCTTC. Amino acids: CASSRTGGSSNEQFF.

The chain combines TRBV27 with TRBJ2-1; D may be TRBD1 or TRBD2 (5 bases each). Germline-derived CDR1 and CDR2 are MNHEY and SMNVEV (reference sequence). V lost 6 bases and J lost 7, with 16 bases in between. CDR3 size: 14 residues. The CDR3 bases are TGTGCCAGCAGGCAATATCGGGGCCAGAATGAGCAGTTCTTC. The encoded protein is CASRQYRGQNEQFF.